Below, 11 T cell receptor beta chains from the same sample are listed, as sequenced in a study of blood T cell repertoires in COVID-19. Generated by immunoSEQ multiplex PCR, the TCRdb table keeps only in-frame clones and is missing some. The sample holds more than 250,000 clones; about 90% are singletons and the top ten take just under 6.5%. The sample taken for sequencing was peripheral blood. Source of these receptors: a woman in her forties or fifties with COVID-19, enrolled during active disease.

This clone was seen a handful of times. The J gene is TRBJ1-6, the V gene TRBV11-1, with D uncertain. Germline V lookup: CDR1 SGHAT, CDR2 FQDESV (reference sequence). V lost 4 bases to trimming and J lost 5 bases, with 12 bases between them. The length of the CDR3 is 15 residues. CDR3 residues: CASSSRTQHNSPLHF. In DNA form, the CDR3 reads TGTGCCAGCAGCTCGCGGACTCAACATAATTCACCCCTCCACTTT.

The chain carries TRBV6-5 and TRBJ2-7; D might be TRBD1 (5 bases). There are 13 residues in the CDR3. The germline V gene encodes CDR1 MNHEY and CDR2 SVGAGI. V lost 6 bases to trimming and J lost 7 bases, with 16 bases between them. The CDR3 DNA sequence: TGTGCCAGCAGCAGGGCCCAGGGATTGGAGCAGTACTTC. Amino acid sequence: CASSRAQGLEQYF.

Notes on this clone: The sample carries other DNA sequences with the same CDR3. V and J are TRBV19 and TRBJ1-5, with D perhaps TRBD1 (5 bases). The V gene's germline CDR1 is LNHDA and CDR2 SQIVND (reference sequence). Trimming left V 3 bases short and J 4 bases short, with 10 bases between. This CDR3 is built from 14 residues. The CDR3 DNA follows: TGTGCCAGTAGTATTGCGGGGGGGAATCAGCCCCAGCATTTT. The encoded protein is CASSIAGGNQPQHF.

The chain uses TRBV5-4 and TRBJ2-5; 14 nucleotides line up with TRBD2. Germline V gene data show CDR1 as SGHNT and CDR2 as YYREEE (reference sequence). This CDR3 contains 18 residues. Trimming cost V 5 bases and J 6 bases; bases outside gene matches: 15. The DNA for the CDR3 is TGTGCCAGCAGTTTTAGACTAGCGGGAGGGCAGACTGGAAAGACCCAGTACTTC. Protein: CASSFRLAGGQTGKTQYF.

The CDR3 here is CASSLFGRYNEQFF. Written as DNA, the CDR3 is TGTGCCAGCAGCTTATTTGGCCGCTACAATGAGCAGTTCTTC. V usage is TRBV7-9 and J usage is TRBJ2-1; no firm D call. The germline gives CDR1 SEHNR, CDR2 FQNEAQ (reference sequence). V lost 2 bases, J lost 3 bases, and 8 bases lay in between. The CDR3 runs to 14 residues.

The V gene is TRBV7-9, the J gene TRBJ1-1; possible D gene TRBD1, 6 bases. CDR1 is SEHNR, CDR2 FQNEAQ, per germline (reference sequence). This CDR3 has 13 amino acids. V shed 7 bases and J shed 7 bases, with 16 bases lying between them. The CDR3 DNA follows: TGTGCCAGCATTCTAACCCTCAGGGGTGAAGCTTTCTTT. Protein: CASILTLRGEAFF.

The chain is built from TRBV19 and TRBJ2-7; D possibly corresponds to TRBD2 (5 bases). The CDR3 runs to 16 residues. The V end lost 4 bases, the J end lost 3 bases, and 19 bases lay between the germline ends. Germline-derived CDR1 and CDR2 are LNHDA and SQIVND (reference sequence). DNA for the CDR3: TGTGCCAGTAGTACATACCGGGCGCGGGCCTTCTACGAGCAGTACTTC. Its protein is CASSTYRARAFYEQYF.

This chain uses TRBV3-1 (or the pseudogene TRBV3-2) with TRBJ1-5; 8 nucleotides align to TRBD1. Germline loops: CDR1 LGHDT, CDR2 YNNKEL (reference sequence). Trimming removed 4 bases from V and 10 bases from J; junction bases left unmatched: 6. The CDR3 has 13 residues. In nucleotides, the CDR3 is TGTGCCAGCAGCCGCGGGGACAGGCTCCCCCAGCATTTT. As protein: CASSRGDRLPQHF.

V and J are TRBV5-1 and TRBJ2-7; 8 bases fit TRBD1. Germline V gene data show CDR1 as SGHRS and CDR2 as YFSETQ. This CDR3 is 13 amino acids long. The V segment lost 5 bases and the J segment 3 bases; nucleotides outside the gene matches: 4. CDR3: CASRTGDDYEQYF. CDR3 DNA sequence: TGCGCCAGCAGGACAGGGGACGACTACGAGCAGTACTTC.

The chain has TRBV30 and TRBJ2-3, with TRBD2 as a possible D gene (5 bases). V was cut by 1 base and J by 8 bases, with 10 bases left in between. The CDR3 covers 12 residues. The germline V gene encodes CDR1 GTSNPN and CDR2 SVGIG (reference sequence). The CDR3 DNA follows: TGTGCCTGGAGTGGCGGGTCGGGTACGCAGTATTTT. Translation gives CAWSGGSGTQYF.

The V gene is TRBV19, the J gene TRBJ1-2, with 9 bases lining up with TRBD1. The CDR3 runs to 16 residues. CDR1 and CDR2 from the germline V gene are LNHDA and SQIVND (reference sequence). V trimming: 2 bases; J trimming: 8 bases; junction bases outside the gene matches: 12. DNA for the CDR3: TGTGCCAGTAGTATAAATGGGGGGGACAGGGTTGGAGGCTACACCTTC. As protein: CASSINGGDRVGGYTF.